The clone carrying this TCR beta chain was counted a few times. The sample originates from a study of T-cell reconstitution after alpha-beta-depleted transplantation in children. A library of TCRbeta sequences, prepared with unique molecular identifiers, was generated. One entry per CDR3 protein, called by TCRdb with MiXCR from the PCR reads. The sample yields approximately 420,000 distinct CDR3 sequences, about 11% seen once. Trimming at V came to 6 bases and at J to 5 bases, leaving 5 bases not matched to a gene. The CDR3 extends over 13 amino acids. Germline V gene data show CDR1 as SQVTM and CDR2 as ANQGSEA.

The sequence was obtained from a human donor who donated a stem cell graft to a child with acute myeloid leukemia. The starting material was PBMCs from the stem cell graft donor, obtained from the stem cell graft. The V and J genes are TRBV29-1 and TRBJ2-3; TRBD2 matches 10 bases. The CDR3 coding sequence is TGCAGCGTGCCGGGACTAGCGAAAGATACGCAGTATTTT. Amino acid sequence: CSVPGLAKDTQYF.